The 4 T cell receptor beta chains listed next were all sequenced from one sample in a study of blood T cell repertoires in COVID-19. Sequenced by immunoSEQ multiplex PCR; TCRdb stores in-frame clones only, minus some. The repertoire includes about 120,000 clones, almost 70% of them detected once, and approximately 2.3% sits in the top ten. Input material: peripheral blood. The receptor set was obtained from a woman aged 70-85 years with acute or convalescent COVID-19.

The chain links TRBV6-4 to TRBJ1-2; 7 bases are a match to TRBD1. Per the germline V gene, CDR1 is MRHNA and CDR2 is SNTAGT. CDR3 size: 14 residues. Trimming at V came to 6 bases and at J to 4 bases, leaving 8 bases not matched to a gene. The CDR3 DNA follows: TGTGCCAGCAGCTACAGTCAGGGGGGCTATGGCTACACCTTC. Encoded protein: CASSYSQGGYGYTF.

V usage is TRBV7-2 and J usage is TRBJ1-5; the D gene is possibly TRBD1 (6 bases). V was cut by 2 bases and J by 2 bases, with 13 bases left in between. There are 16 residues in the CDR3. Germline loops: CDR1 SGHTA, CDR2 FQGNSA. This CDR3 reads CASSLRGGYGNQPQHF. The CDR3 DNA reads TGTGCCAGCAGCTTAAGAGGGGGTTACGGCAATCAGCCCCAGCATTTT.

This chain joins TRBV5-4 and TRBJ2-1; D is unclear. CDR1 is SGHNT and CDR2 is YYREEE in the germline V gene (reference sequence). Deletions cut 0 bases from V and 0 bases from J, with 7 bases between. This CDR3 spans 15 amino acids. This CDR3 is CASSLGAPSYNEQFF. In nucleotides, the CDR3 is TGTGCCAGCAGCTTGGGGGCCCCCTCCTACAATGAGCAGTTCTTC.

The CDR3 DNA reads as TGTGCCAGCAGTTATCAGGGGGCGAAGGGCTACACCTTC. As protein: CASSYQGAKGYTF. This chain joins TRBV6-5 and TRBJ1-2, with TRBD1 identical over 8 bases. This CDR3 comprises 13 residues. Germline loops: CDR1 MNHEY, CDR2 SVGAGI. Losses at the gene ends were 3 bases for V and 8 bases for J; bases not matched to a gene: 5.